Listed here are 28 T cell receptor beta chains from one sample, sequenced in a study of cytomegalovirus exposure and HLA in healthy donors. The PCR was carried out with 60 Vbeta primers and 13 Jbeta primers. TCRdb's copy holds only in-frame clones and misses some; the assay was immunoSEQ multiplex PCR. This sample carries around 300,000 clones, just over 70% of them seen once, and the ten largest clones take approximately 2.3%. Sequenced sample: PBMCs. These receptors were collected from a female donor in good health and CMV-seronegative.

This clone was recorded once. The chain is built from TRBV5-1 and TRBJ2-5; 7 positions agree with TRBD2. The assigned J gene may be wrong: the sequence end matches TRBJ2-7 better. CDR1 is SGHRS, CDR2 YFSETQ, per germline. The CDR3 runs to 15 residues. CDR3 region: CASSLPTSRTYEQYF. Written as DNA, the CDR3 is TGCGCCAGCAGCTTGCCGACTAGCCGTACCTACGAGCAGTACTTC.

The gene calls are TRBV7-3 and TRBJ1-5, with D perhaps TRBD1 (5 bases). The V and J ends lost 5 bases and 1 base respectively, with 9 bases between them. CDR1 and CDR2 (germline): SGHTA, FQGTGA. This CDR3 region has 14 residues. The chain's CDR3 is CASSPRGSNQPQHF. Here the CDR3 DNA reads TGTGCCAGCAGCCCAAGGGGAAGCAATCAGCCCCAGCATTTT.

In its sample, this clone was seen a few times. The chain has TRBV30 and TRBJ2-7; 7 positions match TRBD2. Germline V gene lookup returns CDR1 GTSNPN and CDR2 SVGIG (reference sequence). Trimming at V came to 3 bases and at J to 2 bases, leaving 7 bases not matched to a gene. The CDR3 extends over 14 amino acids. CDR3 loop: CAWSTKGLTYEQYF. In DNA form, the CDR3 reads TGTGCCTGGAGCACCAAGGGACTAACCTACGAGCAGTACTTC.

The chain joins TRBV27 to TRBJ2-1; 12 positions match TRBD2. CDR3 length: 15 amino acids. V lost 3 bases and J lost 5; bases outside the gene matches: 2. Germline CDR1 is MNHEY and CDR2 is SMNVEV (reference sequence). The CDR3 nucleotides read TGTGCCAGCAGTTTGGGGACTAGCGGGCACAATGAGCAGTTCTTC. Its protein product is CASSLGTSGHNEQFF.

The CDR3 here is CASSPHSANNEQYF. The CDR3 DNA follows: TGTGCCAGCAGCCCCCATAGCGCCAACAATGAGCAGTACTTC. The chain employs TRBV9 and TRBJ2-7; TRBD2 is a possible D gene (5 bases). V lost 4 bases and J 7 bases, leaving 18 bases between the germline ends. Germline-derived CDR1 and CDR2 are SGDLS and YYNGEE. The CDR3 contains 14 residues.

The gene calls are TRBV5-5 and TRBJ2-5, with D perhaps TRBD2 (5 bases). Germline values: CDR1 SGHKS, CDR2 YYEKEE (reference sequence). This CDR3 comprises 15 residues. Trimming took 4 bases from V and 2 from J, leaving 15 bases between them. In nucleotides, the CDR3 is TGTGCCAGCAGCGCAGTTCGGGGAATTCAAGAGACCCAGTACTTC. It encodes CASSAVRGIQETQYF.

The CDR3 bases are TGCAGCGCATCCCGGGGGGGTTCAGCTGAAGCTTTCTTT. Amino acid sequence: CSASRGGSAEAFF. The chain couples TRBV29-1 to TRBJ1-1; D might be TRBD1 (5 bases). V lost 7 bases, J lost 6 bases, and 18 bases lay in between. Germline CDR1 is SQVTM and CDR2 is ANQGSEA. The CDR3 runs 13 residues. The full variable domain, in which reference TRBV29-1 and TRBJ1-1 provide the parts outside the CDR3, is SAVISQKPSRDICQRGTSLTIQCQVDSQVTMMFWYRQQPGQSLTLIATANQGSEATYESGFVIDKFPISRPNLTFSTLTVSNMSPEDSSIYLCSASRGGSAEAFFGQGTRLTVV.

CDR3 protein: CASSVLRQSTDTQYF. The CDR3 DNA follows: TGTGCCAGCAGTGTTCTTCGACAATCCACAGATACGCAGTATTTT. The J gene is TRBJ2-3, the V gene TRBV6-1, with D hard to call. Germline CDR1 is MNHNS and CDR2 is SASEGT. Trimming removed 4 bases at V and 2 bases at J, with 13 bases between. The CDR3 is 15 amino acids.

This clone was seen more than once but under ten times. The rearrangement uses TRBV2 and TRBJ2-1; TRBD2 is a possible D gene (5 bases). The CDR3 runs 15 residues. From germline, CDR1 is SNHLY and CDR2 FYNNEI. V was trimmed by 4 bases and J by 3 bases, leaving 13 bases between them. The CDR3 DNA is TGTGCCAGCAGTGTAGAGCGGACTCTCTACAATGAGCAGTTCTTC. Translating gives CASSVERTLYNEQFF.

This clone appeared a single time. This chain links TRBV7-9 with TRBJ1-5; TRBD1 is a possible D gene (5 bases). Germline CDR1 SEHNR, CDR2 FQNEAQ (reference sequence). The CDR3 is 13 amino acids. The V end lost 8 bases, the J end lost 3 bases, and 11 bases lay between the germline ends. The CDR3 DNA reads as TGTGCCAGCTTCAGGGTTCCCAATCAGCCCCAGCATTTT. Protein: CASFRVPNQPQHF.

A word on this clone: Within the sample, other DNA sequences also encode this same CDR3. The rearrangement joins TRBV2 to TRBJ2-5; weak D call: TRBD2 (6 bases). The CDR3 runs 13 residues. Germline CDR1 reads SNHLY; CDR2 reads FYNNEI. The V end was cut by 6 bases, the J end by 3 bases, with 11 bases between. DNA for the CDR3: TGTGCCAGCAGCCGGACTAAAAAAGAGACCCAGTACTTC. It is translated as CASSRTKKETQYF.

V usage is TRBV2 and J usage is TRBJ2-3, with a possible D match to TRBD2 (6 bases). V lost 2 bases and J lost 2, with 11 bases in between. CDR3 size: 15 residues. The germline gives CDR1 SNHLY, CDR2 FYNNEI. CDR3 sequence reads: CASSESGLSTDTQYF. In DNA form, the CDR3 reads TGTGCCAGCAGTGAAAGCGGGCTCTCCACAGATACGCAGTATTTT.

The V call is TRBV4-1, the J call TRBJ2-1; 8 positions match TRBD2. CDR1 MGHRA and CDR2 YSYEKL come from the germline V gene. This CDR3 comprises 17 residues. Germline trimming cut 3 bases from V and 4 bases from J; bases unmatched to any gene: 11. CDR3: CASSHPGGRSLYNEQFF. CDR3 DNA sequence: TGCGCCAGCAGCCACCCGGGAGGGCGTTCCTTGTACAATGAGCAGTTCTTC.

J is TRBJ2-5 and V is TRBV6-5; possible D gene TRBD1, 5 bases. V was trimmed by 4 bases and J by 4 bases, leaving 7 bases between them. CDR3 length equals 12 residues. Germline V lookup: CDR1 MNHEY, CDR2 SVGAGI. In DNA form, the CDR3 reads TGTGCCAGCAGTTTTAGGGGAGAGACCCAGTACTTC. As protein: CASSFRGETQYF.

This chain links TRBV5-1 with TRBJ2-5; the D gene is possibly TRBD1 (6 bases). Germline values: CDR1 SGHRS, CDR2 YFSETQ. V was clipped by 6 bases and J by 3 bases, with 12 bases between them. The CDR3 loop spans 13 amino acids. This chain's CDR3 is CASNRGTEETQYF. The CDR3 DNA follows: TGCGCCAGCAATAGGGGGACCGAAGAGACCCAGTACTTC. The full variable domain, rest sourced from reference TRBV5-1 and TRBJ2-5, is KAGVTQTPRYLIKTRGQQVTLSCSPISGHRSVSWYQQTPGQGLQFLFEYFSETQRNKGNFPGRFSGRQFSNSRSEMNVSTLELGDSALYLCASNRGTEETQYFGPGTRLLVL.

Concerning this clone: This sample includes further DNA sequences coding for the same CDR3. The rearrangement uses TRBV18 and TRBJ2-7, with 9 bases identical to TRBD2. Germline V gives CDR1 KGHSH, CDR2 LQKENI. J gave up 5 bases and V 1 base, and 0 bases lay outside the gene matches. The CDR3 length is 13 residues. The CDR3 is CASSPLAGDEQYF. The CDR3 DNA sequence: TGTGCCAGCTCACCACTAGCGGGAGACGAGCAGTACTTC.

The V gene is TRBV19, the J gene TRBJ2-2; no firm D call. CDR1 is LNHDA and CDR2 is SQIVND in the germline V gene (reference sequence). Trimming left V 6 bases short and J 0 bases short, with 11 bases between. The CDR3 has 15 residues. In nucleotides, the CDR3 is TGTGCCAGTAGCCCGACTGGAACGAACACCGGGGAGCTGTTTTTT. Encoded protein: CASSPTGTNTGELFF.

This clone appeared a few times. V and J are TRBV5-1 and TRBJ2-3, with 9 bases matching TRBD2. Trimming took 2 bases from V and 3 from J; bases not matched to a gene: 10. There are 17 residues in the CDR3. In germline, CDR1 is SGHRS, CDR2 YFSETQ. CDR3 coding DNA: TGCGCCAGCAGCTTTACTAAAGCGGGAGGATGGACAGATACGCAGTATTTT. Its protein is CASSFTKAGGWTDTQYF.

The chain links TRBV5-6 to TRBJ2-5, with D tentatively TRBD2 (7 bases). Germline V gene lookup returns CDR1 SGHDT and CDR2 YYEEEE. V gave up 1 base and J gave up 5 bases, with 15 bases separating them. The CDR3 sequence is 15 residues long. The CDR3 sequence: CASSLPLRGGETQYF. DNA for the CDR3: TGTGCCAGCAGCTTGCCCCTTAGGGGGGGGGAGACCCAGTACTTC. Combining the CDR3 with reference TRBV5-6 and TRBJ2-5 gives the whole variable domain DAGVTQSPTHLIKTRGQQVTLRCSPKSGHDTVSWYQQALGQGPQFIFQYYEEEERQRGNFPDRFSGHQFPNYSSELNVNALLLGDSALYLCASSLPLRGGETQYFGPGTRLLVL.

This clone was seen more than once but under ten times. V gene TRBV6-5 combines with J gene TRBJ1-2, with 7 bases aligning to TRBD1. Germline V gene data show CDR1 as MNHEY and CDR2 as SVGAGI. The CDR3 consists of 11 residues. V shed 8 bases and J 3 bases; nucleotides not matched to a gene: 0. The CDR3 nucleotides read TGTGCCAGCGGGACAGACTATGGCTACACCTTC. Residues: CASGTDYGYTF.

The rearrangement joins TRBV5-6 to TRBJ2-5, with 9 nucleotides matching TRBD2. The J call may be faulty, since TRBJ2-7 better matches the DNA end. This CDR3 is built from 18 residues. Per the germline V gene, CDR1 is SGHDT and CDR2 is YYEEEE. In nucleotides, the CDR3 is TGTGCCAGCAGCTTGTCGGTTAGCGGGAGTGGTTGGGCCCACGAGCAGTACTTC. It codes for CASSLSVSGSGWAHEQYF.

This chain connects TRBV19 to TRBJ2-1; 8 bases agree with TRBD2. Germline CDR1 reads LNHDA; CDR2 reads SQIVND (reference sequence). Unmatched junction bases numbered 7, after V lost 6 bases and J lost 6 bases. This CDR3 spans 14 amino acids. The CDR3 spells CASRGLAGVNEQFF. For the CDR3, the DNA is TGTGCCAGTAGAGGCCTAGCGGGTGTCAATGAGCAGTTCTTC.

This clone has just a few counts. The chain links TRBV29-1 to TRBJ1-2, with D hard to call. The CDR3 extends over 12 amino acids. The germline V gene encodes CDR1 SQVTM and CDR2 ANQGSEA. The germline V and J ends were trimmed by 5 bases and 3 bases, with 10 bases remaining between them. CDR3 DNA: TGCAGCGTTTCCAGGACTCACTATGGCTACACCTTC. Its translation: CSVSRTHYGYTF.

J is TRBJ2-5 and V is TRBV20-1; 8 nucleotides agree with TRBD1. The germline CDR1 and CDR2 sequences are DFQATT and SNEGSKA (reference sequence). J gave up 11 bases and V 2 bases, and 4 bases lay outside the gene matches. The CDR3 loop spans 11 amino acids. The CDR3 bases are TGCAGTGCTAGAACAGGGGGTGAGCAGTACTTC. This translates into CSARTGGEQYF.

J is TRBJ1-1 and V is TRBV18, with a possible D match to TRBD1 (5 bases). Germline V lookup: CDR1 KGHSH, CDR2 LQKENI. There are 13 residues in the CDR3. V shed 3 bases and J shed 4 bases, with 9 bases lying between them. The CDR3: CASSPQGPTEAFF. The CDR3 coding sequence is TGTGCCAGCTCACCCCAGGGTCCCACTGAAGCTTTCTTT.

The V and J genes are TRBV7-9 and TRBJ1-1; D is unresolved. Germline V gene sequence: CDR1 SEHNR, CDR2 FQNEAQ (reference sequence). Trimming removed 6 bases from V and 9 bases from J, with 11 bases in between. The CDR3 is 11 amino acids. The CDR3 is CASSSGAKAFF. The DNA of the CDR3 is TGTGCCAGCAGTTCAGGCGCGAAAGCTTTCTTT.

The chain carries TRBV27 and TRBJ2-1; 10 nucleotides line up with TRBD2. CDR1 is MNHEY and CDR2 is SMNVEV in the germline V gene (reference sequence). The CDR3 is 15 amino acids. J lost 6 bases, V lost 2 bases, and 4 bases had no gene match. The CDR3 region has the DNA TGTGCCAGCAGTTTAGGGCTAGCGGGAGTCAATGAGCAGTTCTTC. Amino acid sequence: CASSLGLAGVNEQFF.

The table lists this clone with a few counts. The V gene is TRBV10-1, the J gene TRBJ1-1; D may be TRBD1 (5 bases). Trimming removed 3 bases at V and 6 bases at J, with 17 bases between. Germline V gene sequence: CDR1 WNHNN, CDR2 SYGVQD (reference sequence). There are 15 residues in the CDR3. The CDR3 reads CASSDGGGGSAEAFF. The CDR3, as DNA: TGCGCCAGCAGTGATGGTGGGGGAGGGTCGGCTGAAGCTTTCTTT.